Listed below are T cell receptor beta chains from one sample, sequenced in a study of OX40 agonist ivuxolimab in advanced cancers. The data were produced by immunoSEQ multiplex PCR, yet TCRdb's version contains in-frame clones alone and is incomplete. The sample includes fewer than 65,000 clones, 85% to 90% of them seen just once. Source: CD4+ or CD8+ T cells sorted from blood, taken in a trial of the OX40 agonist ivuxolimab. Every receptor here comes from an adult with an advanced solid tumor such as melanoma, head and neck, liver or kidney cancer. The CDR3 runs from the conserved cysteine through the conserved F or W. The D gene is left open where the match is weak. Clone size is given for some rows only: seen once, a few or many times, or a class if the clone is expanded.

v_call: TRBV5-6
clone_size: once
cdr3_length: 14
j_call: TRBJ2-1
d_call: TRBD1
cdr3_aa: CASSLGGQPWEQFF
cdr3_nt: TGTGCCAGCAGCTTGGGGGGACAGCCATGGGAGCAGTTCTTC

v_call: TRBV5-4
clone_size: -
cdr3_length: 15
j_call: TRBJ2-1
d_call: -
cdr3_aa: CASSSGGSTYNEQFF
cdr3_nt: TGTGCCAGCAGCTCAGGCGGAAGTACCTACAATGAGCAGTTCTTC

v_call: TRBV9
clone_size: once
cdr3_length: 17
j_call: TRBJ2-2
d_call: -
cdr3_aa: CASSVEPGRDFNGELFF
cdr3_nt: TGTGCCAGCAGCGTAGAGCCTGGCAGGGATTTTAACGGGGAGCTGTTTTTT

v_call: TRBV19
clone_size: once
cdr3_length: 12
j_call: TRBJ1-1
d_call: -
cdr3_aa: CASSTGTQEAFF
cdr3_nt: TGTGCCAGTAGTACAGGGACTCAGGAAGCTTTCTTT

v_call: TRBV6-6
clone_size: -
cdr3_length: 13
j_call: TRBJ1-1
d_call: -
cdr3_aa: CASSYERVPEAFF
cdr3_nt: TGTGCCAGCAGTTACGAGCGGGTACCGGAAGCTTTCTTT

v_call: TRBV19
clone_size: -
cdr3_length: 13
j_call: TRBJ2-7
d_call: -
cdr3_aa: CASSIQHSYEQYF
cdr3_nt: TGTGCCAGTAGTATCCAGCACTCCTACGAGCAGTACTTC

v_call: TRBV7-3
clone_size: -
cdr3_length: 13
j_call: TRBJ2-3
d_call: TRBD1
cdr3_aa: CASSLDGTGEKYF
cdr3_nt: TGTGCCAGCAGCCTAGATGGGACAGGGGAGAAGTATTTT

v_call: TRBV5-6
clone_size: -
cdr3_length: 18
j_call: TRBJ2-1
d_call: -
cdr3_aa: CASSFSPGGSGSYNEQFF
cdr3_nt: TGTGCCAGCAGCTTTTCCCCCGGCGGTAGCGGTTCCTACAATGAGCAGTTCTTC

v_call: TRBV18
clone_size: -
cdr3_length: 15
j_call: TRBJ1-4
d_call: TRBD1
cdr3_aa: CASSPPDRGTEKLFF
cdr3_nt: TGTGCCAGCTCACCACCGGACAGGGGCACTGAAAAACTGTTTTTT

v_call: TRBV5-5
clone_size: -
cdr3_length: 13
j_call: TRBJ1-1
d_call: -
cdr3_aa: CASRTSENTEAFF
cdr3_nt: TGTGCCAGCAGAACGAGTGAGAACACTGAAGCTTTCTTT

v_call: TRBV7-2
clone_size: -
cdr3_length: 14
j_call: TRBJ2-3
d_call: -
cdr3_aa: CASSLLNVGDTQYF
cdr3_nt: TGTGCCAGCAGCTTATTAAATGTGGGCGATACGCAGTATTTT

v_call: TRBV7-2
clone_size: -
cdr3_length: 13
j_call: TRBJ2-1
d_call: -
cdr3_aa: CASSPPAWGVEFF
cdr3_nt: TGTGCCAGCAGCCCCCCTGCGTGGGGAGTTGAGTTCTTC

v_call: TRBV5-6
clone_size: -
cdr3_length: 13
j_call: TRBJ2-5
d_call: -
cdr3_aa: CASSLRFTATQYF
cdr3_nt: TGTGCCAGCAGCCTCCGATTCACCGCTACCCAGTACTTC

v_call: TRBV11-2
clone_size: -
cdr3_length: 18
j_call: TRBJ2-7
d_call: -
cdr3_aa: CASSAGLGGGDPTGEQYF
cdr3_nt: TGTGCCAGCAGCGCGGGTTTGGGGGGGGGCGACCCTACGGGCGAGCAGTACTTC

v_call: TRBV18
clone_size: -
cdr3_length: 13
j_call: TRBJ1-4
d_call: -
cdr3_aa: CASSPLSYEKLFF
cdr3_nt: TGTGCCAGCTCACCACTATCCTATGAAAAACTGTTTTTT

v_call: TRBV28
clone_size: -
cdr3_length: 13
j_call: TRBJ2-7
d_call: -
cdr3_aa: CASSNPNSYEQYF
cdr3_nt: TGTGCCAGCTCTAACCCCAACTCCTACGAGCAGTACTTC

v_call: TRBV18
clone_size: -
cdr3_length: 17
j_call: TRBJ2-7
d_call: TRBD2
cdr3_aa: CASSPQETSGTLYEQYF
cdr3_nt: TGTGCCAGCTCACCACAAGAAACTAGCGGAACCCTCTACGAGCAGTACTTC

v_call: TRBV11-1
clone_size: -
cdr3_length: 14
j_call: TRBJ1-2
d_call: -
cdr3_aa: CASSFDLLGTGYTF
cdr3_nt: TGTGCCAGCAGCTTTGATTTGTTGGGAACTGGCTACACCTTC

v_call: TRBV5-4
clone_size: once
cdr3_length: 13
j_call: TRBJ2-1
d_call: -
cdr3_aa: CASSLISNNEQFF
cdr3_nt: TGTGCCAGCAGCTTGATATCCAACAATGAGCAGTTCTTC

v_call: TRBV4-1
clone_size: -
cdr3_length: 16
j_call: TRBJ2-7
d_call: TRBD2
cdr3_aa: CASSQGGASGKIEQYF
cdr3_nt: TGCGCCAGCAGCCAAGGGGGCGCTAGCGGGAAGATCGAGCAGTACTTC

v_call: TRBV6-1
clone_size: -
cdr3_length: 15
j_call: TRBJ1-5
d_call: -
cdr3_aa: CASSEQLPSGAPQHF
cdr3_nt: TGTGCCAGCAGTGAACAGCTTCCATCCGGGGCGCCCCAGCATTTT

v_call: TRBV11-2
clone_size: once
cdr3_length: 16
j_call: TRBJ2-7
d_call: TRBD2
cdr3_aa: CASTPTPLAGGSEQYF
cdr3_nt: TGTGCCAGCACCCCAACCCCACTAGCGGGAGGGTCCGAGCAGTACTTC

v_call: TRBV7-9
clone_size: -
cdr3_length: 15
j_call: TRBJ2-7
d_call: TRBD2
cdr3_aa: CASSLGGAGSYEQYF
cdr3_nt: TGTGCCAGCAGCCTCGGGGGGGCTGGATCCTACGAGCAGTACTTC

v_call: TRBV5-1
clone_size: -
cdr3_length: 15
j_call: TRBJ1-1
d_call: -
cdr3_aa: CASSLESSGGSEAFF
cdr3_nt: TGCGCCAGCAGCTTAGAGTCGTCGGGGGGATCCGAAGCTTTCTTT

v_call: TRBV18
clone_size: once
cdr3_length: 13
j_call: TRBJ2-5
d_call: -
cdr3_aa: CASSQSGGETQYF
cdr3_nt: TGTGCCAGCTCACAAAGCGGCGGGGAGACCCAGTACTTC

v_call: TRBV5-4
clone_size: few
cdr3_length: 14
j_call: TRBJ1-3
d_call: -
cdr3_aa: CASSKQGSGNTIYF
cdr3_nt: TGTGCCAGCAGCAAACAGGGCTCTGGAAACACCATATATTTT

v_call: TRBV7-8
clone_size: once
cdr3_length: 11
j_call: TRBJ2-2
d_call: -
cdr3_aa: CASSPLRELFF
cdr3_nt: TGTGCCAGCAGCCCCCTCAGGGAGCTGTTTTTT

v_call: TRBV5-1
clone_size: few
cdr3_length: 14
j_call: TRBJ1-1
d_call: -
cdr3_aa: CASTYDSSNTEAFF
cdr3_nt: TGCGCCAGCACGTACGACAGCTCTAACACTGAAGCTTTCTTT

v_call: TRBV5-4
clone_size: -
cdr3_length: 15
j_call: TRBJ2-1
d_call: TRBD1
cdr3_aa: CASSFRTGGGNEQFF
cdr3_nt: TGTGCCAGCAGCTTTAGAACAGGGGGCGGGAATGAGCAGTTCTTC

v_call: TRBV21-1
clone_size: -
cdr3_length: 22
j_call: TRBJ2-3
d_call: -
cdr3_aa: CASSKGTPSGSPEPRVTDTQYF
cdr3_nt: TGTGCCAGCAGCAAAGGGACCCCTAGCGGGAGCCCCGAGCCTCGCGTCACAGATACGCAGTATTTT

v_call: TRBV19
clone_size: once
cdr3_length: 13
j_call: TRBJ1-2
d_call: TRBD1
cdr3_aa: CASEGQGENGYTF
cdr3_nt: TGTGCCAGCGAGGGACAGGGAGAGAATGGCTACACCTTC

v_call: TRBV4-3
clone_size: -
cdr3_length: 14
j_call: TRBJ2-3
d_call: -
cdr3_aa: CASSLLTGTDTQYF
cdr3_nt: TGCGCCAGCAGCCTTCTGACGGGCACAGATACGCAGTATTTT

v_call: TRBV6-1
clone_size: once
cdr3_length: 15
j_call: TRBJ2-1
d_call: TRBD2
cdr3_aa: CATRLAGSSYNEQFF
cdr3_nt: TGTGCCACCCGCTTAGCGGGAAGCTCCTACAATGAGCAGTTCTTC

v_call: TRBV19
clone_size: few
cdr3_length: 12
j_call: TRBJ2-1
d_call: -
cdr3_aa: CASSIQGNEQFF
cdr3_nt: TGTGCCAGTAGTATTCAGGGTAATGAGCAGTTCTTC

v_call: TRBV28
clone_size: -
cdr3_length: 12
j_call: TRBJ2-5
d_call: -
cdr3_aa: CASSLSGETQYF
cdr3_nt: TGTGCCAGCAGTTTATCAGGTGAGACCCAGTACTTC